These 26 T cell receptor beta chains originate from one sample sequenced in a study of cytomegalovirus exposure and HLA in healthy donors (dated by TCRdb to the late 2010s). The library relied on the immunoSEQ multiplex PCR assay. A mixture of 60 forward primers for TCR Vbeta segments and 13 reverse primers for TCR Jbeta segments was used in the multiplex PCR. The source is immuneACCESS, and TCRdb retained only in-frame sequences with V and J called. Part of the clones is not carried over; for the studies checked, unresolved V genes explain less than half of this, and the remainder is unexplained. Here the sample has about 200,000 clones; 65% to 90% occur a single time. The ten largest clones capture around 0.34% of the sample. The sample consisted of PBMCs. These receptors all stem from a woman aged 25 to 39 in good health and CMV-seronegative.

The chain couples TRBV5-6 to TRBJ2-7; D ambiguous. The CDR3 is made up of 13 amino acids. Trimming took 0 bases from V and 3 from J, leaving 7 bases between them. Germline V CDR1 and CDR2: SGHDT, YYEEEE. CDR3 coding DNA: TGTGCCAGCAGCTTGGACTATAACTACGAGCAGTACTTC. Translation gives CASSLDYNYEQYF.

DNA of the CDR3: TGTGCCAGTAGGGGCCACCGGGATAATCAGCCCCAGCATTTT. This translates into CASRGHRDNQPQHF. J is TRBJ1-5 and V is TRBV19, with no clear D. V dropped 6 bases and J dropped 4 bases, with 13 bases sitting between them. Germline V gene lookup returns CDR1 LNHDA and CDR2 SQIVND (reference sequence). This CDR3 contains 14 residues.

This chain connects TRBV14 to TRBJ2-1; 7 bases agree with TRBD2. This CDR3 region has 16 residues. After removal of 4 bases from V and 4 bases from J, the junction contained 10 bases not matched to a gene. Germline V gene data show CDR1 as SGHDN and CDR2 as FVKESK. The CDR3 region has the DNA TGTGCCAGCAGCCTCTTACCCGGGACTACGTACAATGAGCAGTTCTTC. It encodes CASSLLPGTTYNEQFF.

The chain carries TRBV15 and TRBJ2-7; 7 nucleotides agree with TRBD1. Germline values: CDR1 LNHNV, CDR2 YYDKDF (reference sequence). The CDR3 extends over 14 amino acids. With V trimmed by 3 bases and J by 5 bases, 7 bases remained unmatched. CDR3 nucleotide sequence: TGTGCCACCAGCAGGCCCGGGACAGTCAACGAGCAGTACTTC. Residues: CATSRPGTVNEQYF.

The gene calls are TRBV27 and TRBJ2-7; 9 nucleotides line up with TRBD1. V lost 8 bases to trimming and J lost 7 bases; unmatched junction nucleotides: 12. Germline-derived CDR1 and CDR2 are MNHEY and SMNVEV (reference sequence). CDR3 size: 14 residues. The CDR3 reads CASGSQGAVWEQYF. The CDR3 DNA reads as TGTGCCAGCGGATCACAGGGGGCAGTTTGGGAGCAGTACTTC.

This clone was detected once. V is TRBV7-9 and J is TRBJ2-7; 12 bases line up with TRBD1. The CDR3 has 17 residues. The trim removed 1 base at V and 6 bases at J, leaving 10 bases unmatched. Germline V gene lookup returns CDR1 SEHNR and CDR2 FQNEAQ (reference sequence). CDR3 loop: CASSLVRAGTGGFEQYF. In DNA, the CDR3 is TGTGCCAGCAGCTTAGTGCGCGCCGGGACAGGGGGCTTCGAGCAGTACTTC.

The chain employs TRBV7-9 and TRBJ2-3, with TRBD1 matching over 7 bases. CDR3 length: 16 residues. CDR1 and CDR2 (germline): SEHNR, FQNEAQ (reference sequence). The trim removed 3 bases at V and 2 bases at J, leaving 8 bases unmatched. In DNA form, the CDR3 reads TGTGCCAGCAGCTTGGGGGACAGAAGTTTCACAGATACGCAGTATTTT. Protein sequence: CASSLGDRSFTDTQYF. Full variable domain (outside the CDR3, taken from reference TRBV7-9 and TRBJ2-3): DTGVSQNPRHKITKRGQNVTFRCDPISEHNRLYWYRQTLGQGPEFLTYFQNEAQLEKSRLLSDRFSAERPKGSFSTLEIQRTEQGDSAMYLCASSLGDRSFTDTQYFGPGTRLTVL.

This rearrangement joins TRBV28 to TRBJ1-3, with D possibly being TRBD1 (5 bases). In germline, CDR1 is MDHEN, CDR2 SYDVKM. The CDR3 length is 14 residues. V lost 10 bases and J lost 0, with 13 bases in between. The DNA for the CDR3 is TGTGCCACATCGTCCACAGGCTCTGGAAACACCATATATTTT. Protein: CATSSTGSGNTIYF.

The chain uses TRBV10-1 and TRBJ2-4; a weak D match, TRBD2 (6 bases). The germline V gene encodes CDR1 WNHNN and CDR2 SYGVQD (reference sequence). Trimming removed 8 bases at V and 1 base at J, with 9 bases between. The CDR3 loop spans 13 amino acids. The CDR3 nucleotides are TGCGCCAGCGGGGGGAGGGCCAAAAACATTCAGTACTTC. It translates to CASGGRAKNIQYF.

The gene calls are TRBV6-1 and TRBJ2-7; 8 bases line up with TRBD2. From germline, CDR1 is MNHNS and CDR2 SASEGT. The V segment lost 1 base and the J segment 0 bases; nucleotides outside the gene matches: 11. The CDR3 spans 18 residues. This chain's CDR3 is CASSEGLGASGSSYEQYF. The CDR3, as DNA: TGTGCCAGCAGTGAAGGTTTGGGGGCTAGCGGGTCCTCCTACGAGCAGTACTTC.

This clone showed up just once. The CDR3: CASRETGGYGEQYF. The CDR3 coding sequence is TGTGCCAGCAGGGAGACAGGGGGTTATGGCGAGCAGTACTTC. The chain links TRBV6-1 to TRBJ2-7; 9 nucleotides line up with TRBD1. The CDR3 sequence is 14 residues long. Germline trimming cut 6 bases from V and 6 bases from J; bases unmatched to any gene: 9. Per germline, CDR1 MNHNS and CDR2 SASEGT.

The chain combines TRBV4-2 with TRBJ2-7, with 8 bases fitting TRBD2. Germline V gene sequence: CDR1 LGHNA, CDR2 YNFKEQ. Trimming at V came to 0 bases and at J to 0 bases, leaving 4 bases not matched to a gene. CDR3 length: 16 residues. The CDR3 sequence is CASSQDLAGGSYEQYF. The CDR3 coding sequence is TGTGCCAGCAGCCAAGATTTGGCGGGAGGCTCCTACGAGCAGTACTTC.

The chain combines TRBV19 with TRBJ2-5; 10 bases are shared with TRBD2. This CDR3 contains 15 residues. V was clipped by 6 bases and J by 2 bases; unmatched bases: 6. CDR1 is LNHDA and CDR2 is SQIVND in the germline V gene (reference sequence). In DNA, the CDR3 is TGTGCCAGTAGAGCGGGACTAGCGAGACAAGAGACCCAGTACTTC. This gives the protein CASRAGLARQETQYF.

This clone was found once. The J gene is TRBJ2-7, the V gene TRBV13; D may be TRBD1 (5 bases). The CDR3 has 12 amino acids. Trimming took off 3 bases at V and 3 bases at J, with 6 bases between the two ends. The germline V gene encodes CDR1 PRHDT and CDR2 FYEKMQ (reference sequence). In DNA, the CDR3 is TGTGCCAGCAGCTTTCAGGGCTACGAGCAGTACTTC. Translating gives CASSFQGYEQYF.

The J gene is TRBJ2-7, the V gene TRBV10-2, with D perhaps TRBD2 (5 bases). The ends were cut back, 11 bases at V and 6 bases at J, with 17 bases in the middle. CDR1 and CDR2 from the germline V gene are WSHSY and SAAADI. The CDR3 spans 12 residues. The DNA for the CDR3 is TGCGCCGGGAGCAACCGGGTCGGCGAGCAGTACTTC. Encoded protein: CAGSNRVGEQYF.

The gene calls are TRBV7-8 and TRBJ2-6; D is ambiguous. V was clipped by 5 bases and J by 0 bases, with 5 bases between them. The germline V gene encodes CDR1 SGHVS and CDR2 FQNEAQ. CDR3 length: 14 residues. The CDR3 region is CASSPLSGANVLTF. DNA for the CDR3: TGTGCCAGCAGCCCCCTCTCTGGGGCCAACGTCCTGACTTTC.

This clone has only one observation. The chain links TRBV11-3 to TRBJ2-1, with D possibly being TRBD1 (6 bases). Trimming left V 5 bases short and J 2 bases short, with 10 bases between. The V gene's germline CDR1 is SGHNT and CDR2 YENEEA. CDR3 length: 14 amino acids. In DNA form, the CDR3 reads TGTGCCAGCAGCCTCCAGGGGCCCTACAATGAGCAGTTCTTC. Amino acids: CASSLQGPYNEQFF. The full variable domain, rest sourced from reference TRBV11-3 and TRBJ2-1, is EAGVVQSPRYKIIEKKQPVAFWCNPISGHNTLYWYLQNLGQGPELLIRYENEEAVDDSQLPKDRFSAERLKGVDSTLKIQPAELGDSAVYLCASSLQGPYNEQFFGPGTRLTVL.

This rearrangement joins TRBV5-1 to TRBJ2-7; no clear D. The CDR3 has 14 residues. Germline V CDR1 and CDR2: SGHRS, YFSETQ. Trimming took off 4 bases at V and 0 bases at J, with 11 bases between the two ends. The CDR3 here is CASSRDTLSYEQYF. The CDR3 DNA reads as TGCGCCAGCAGCCGCGACACCCTCTCCTACGAGCAGTACTTC.

This clone turned up a few times. The gene calls are TRBV28 and TRBJ1-5, with TRBD1 matching over 11 bases. There are 14 residues in the CDR3. The junction had 2 bases not matched to a gene; V was cut back by 5 bases and J by 5 bases. Germline CDR1 reads MDHEN; CDR2 reads SYDVKM. CDR3 protein: CASSGTGGDQPQHF. The CDR3 region has the DNA TGTGCCAGCAGTGGGACAGGGGGAGATCAGCCCCAGCATTTT.

The rearrangement joins TRBV7-9 to TRBJ1-2; D gene unclear. Looked up from germline, CDR1 is SEHNR and CDR2 is FQNEAQ (reference sequence). The CDR3 is made up of 16 amino acids. Trimming cost V 2 bases and J 8 bases, with 21 bases left between them. The CDR3 bases are TGTGCCAGCAGCTTATCAAGTCCGGGGTCCTTGGGAGGCTACACCTTC. Amino acid sequence: CASSLSSPGSLGGYTF.

The chain couples TRBV5-4 to TRBJ2-7; 11 nucleotides match TRBD1. The V gene's germline CDR1 is SGHNT and CDR2 YYREEE (reference sequence). The ends lost 4 bases at V and 8 bases at J; junction bases unmatched: 8. The CDR3 sequence is 14 residues long. This CDR3 reads CASSGTGQGEQQYF. The CDR3 bases are TGTGCCAGCAGCGGGACGGGACAGGGGGAACAGCAGTACTTC. The variable domain in full, completed from reference TRBV5-4 and TRBJ2-7, reads ETGVTQSPTHLIKTRGQQVTLRCSSQSGHNTVSWYQQALGQGPQFIFQYYREEENGRGNFPPRFSGLQFPNYSSELNVNALELDDSALYLCASSGTGQGEQQYFGPGTRLTVT.

The chain uses TRBV6-6 and TRBJ2-3, with D possibly TRBD2 on 6 matching bases. Germline values: CDR1 MNHNY, CDR2 SVGAGI (reference sequence). With 6 bases removed from V and 4 bases from J, the gap between germline ends came to 20 bases. This CDR3 spans 16 amino acids. The CDR3 sequence: CASSPLVGGGADTQYF. CDR3 DNA: TGTGCCAGCAGCCCCCTGGTCGGGGGAGGCGCAGATACGCAGTATTTT.

The chain links TRBV19 to TRBJ2-7, with a tentative D call TRBD1 (5 bases). Per the germline V gene, CDR1 is LNHDA and CDR2 is SQIVND (reference sequence). The CDR3 consists of 14 residues. V was shortened by 4 bases and J by 2 bases, with 12 bases between the two germline ends. The CDR3 loop reads CASSTRTRTYEQYF. The CDR3 nucleotides are TGTGCCAGTAGTACCCGGACACGAACCTACGAGCAGTACTTC.

The rearrangement links TRBV28 to TRBJ2-1; D gene ambiguous. V was trimmed by 4 bases and J by 5 bases, leaving 12 bases between them. The CDR3 runs 14 residues. Germline loops: CDR1 MDHEN, CDR2 SYDVKM. CDR3 region: CASSSQTKHNEQFF. CDR3 nucleotides: TGTGCCAGCAGTTCTCAGACAAAACACAATGAGCAGTTCTTC.

This clone was detected a few times. This sequence joins TRBV27 and TRBJ1-2; D not certain. The CDR3 has 12 residues. Germline V gene lookup returns CDR1 MNHEY and CDR2 SMNVEV (reference sequence). V lost 1 base and J 8 bases, leaving 8 bases between the germline ends. The CDR3 protein is CASSLYGEGYTF. For the CDR3, the DNA is TGTGCCAGCAGTTTATATGGGGAGGGCTACACCTTC.

This clone was found a few times. The genes are TRBV6-1 and TRBJ2-1; 10 nucleotides match TRBD1. Trimming removed 5 bases from V and 5 bases from J; junction bases left unmatched: 3. The germline gives CDR1 MNHNS, CDR2 SASEGT. The CDR3 totals 14 residues. CDR3 residues: CASSTGTGDNEQFF. In DNA form, the CDR3 reads TGTGCCAGCAGTACCGGGACAGGGGACAATGAGCAGTTCTTC.